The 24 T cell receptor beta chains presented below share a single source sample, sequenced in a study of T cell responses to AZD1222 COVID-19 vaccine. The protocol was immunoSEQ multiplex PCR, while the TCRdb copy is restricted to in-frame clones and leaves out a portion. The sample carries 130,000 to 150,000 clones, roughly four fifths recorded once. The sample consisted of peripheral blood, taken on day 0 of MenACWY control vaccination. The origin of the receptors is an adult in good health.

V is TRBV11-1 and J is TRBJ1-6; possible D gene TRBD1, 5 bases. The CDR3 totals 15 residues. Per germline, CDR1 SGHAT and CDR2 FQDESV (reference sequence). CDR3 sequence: CATRERGSYNSPLHF. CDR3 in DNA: TGTGCAACCAGGGAAAGGGGATCCTATAATTCACCCCTCCACTTT.

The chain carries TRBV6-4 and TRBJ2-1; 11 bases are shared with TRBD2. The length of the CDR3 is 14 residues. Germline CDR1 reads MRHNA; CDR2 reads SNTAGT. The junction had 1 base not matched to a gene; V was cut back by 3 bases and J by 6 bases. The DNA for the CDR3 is TGTGCCAGCAGTGAACTAGCGGGGGCCAATGAGCAGTTCTTC. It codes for CASSELAGANEQFF.

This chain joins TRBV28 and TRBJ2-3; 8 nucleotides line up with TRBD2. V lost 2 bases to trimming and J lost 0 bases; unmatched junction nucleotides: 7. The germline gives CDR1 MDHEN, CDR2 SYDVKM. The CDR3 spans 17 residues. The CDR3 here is CASSLTFSGVSTDTQYF. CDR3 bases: TGTGCCAGCAGTTTAACCTTTAGCGGGGTGAGCACAGATACGCAGTATTTT.

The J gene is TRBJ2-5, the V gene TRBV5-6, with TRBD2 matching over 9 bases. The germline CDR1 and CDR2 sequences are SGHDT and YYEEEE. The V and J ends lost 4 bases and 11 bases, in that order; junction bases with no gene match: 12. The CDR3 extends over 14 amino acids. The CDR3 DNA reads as TGTGCCAGCAGCCGCGGGGGGGCAGGGCCTGGTCAGTACTTC. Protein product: CASSRGGAGPGQYF.

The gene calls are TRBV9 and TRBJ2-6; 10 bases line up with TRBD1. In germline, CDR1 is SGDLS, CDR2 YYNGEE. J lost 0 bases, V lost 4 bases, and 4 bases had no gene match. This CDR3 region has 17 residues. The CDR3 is CASSLGQGSSGANVLTF. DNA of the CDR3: TGTGCCAGCAGCCTGGGACAGGGGAGCTCTGGGGCCAACGTCCTGACTTTC.

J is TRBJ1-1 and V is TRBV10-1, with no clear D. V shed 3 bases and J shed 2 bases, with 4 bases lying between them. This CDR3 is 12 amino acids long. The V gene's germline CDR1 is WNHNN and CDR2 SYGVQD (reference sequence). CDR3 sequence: CASSDVNTEAFF. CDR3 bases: TGCGCCAGCAGTGATGTAAACACTGAAGCTTTCTTT.

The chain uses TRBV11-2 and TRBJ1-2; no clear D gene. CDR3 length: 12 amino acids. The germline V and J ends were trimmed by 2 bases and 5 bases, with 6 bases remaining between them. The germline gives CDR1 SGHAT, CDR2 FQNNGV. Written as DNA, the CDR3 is TGTGCCAGCAGCTTACCGGGATATGGCTACACCTTC. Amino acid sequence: CASSLPGYGYTF.

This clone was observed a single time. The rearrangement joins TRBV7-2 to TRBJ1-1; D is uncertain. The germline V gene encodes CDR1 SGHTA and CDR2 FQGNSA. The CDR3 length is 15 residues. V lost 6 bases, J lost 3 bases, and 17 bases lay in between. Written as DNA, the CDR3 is TGTGCCAGCAGTTTGACACCGGACGGGTACACTGAAGCTTTCTTT. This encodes CASSLTPDGYTEAFF.

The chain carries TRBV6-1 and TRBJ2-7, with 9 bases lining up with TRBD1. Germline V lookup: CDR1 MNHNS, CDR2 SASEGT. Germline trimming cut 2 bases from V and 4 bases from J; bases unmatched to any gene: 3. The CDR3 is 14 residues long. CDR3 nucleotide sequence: TGTGCCAGCAGTGAACCGGGACAGGGTTACGAGCAGTACTTC. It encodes CASSEPGQGYEQYF.

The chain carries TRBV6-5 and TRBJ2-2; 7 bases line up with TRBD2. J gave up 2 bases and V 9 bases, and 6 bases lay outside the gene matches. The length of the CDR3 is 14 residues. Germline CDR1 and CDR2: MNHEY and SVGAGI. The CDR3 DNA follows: TGTGCCAGTACTCAGCGGGGAAACACCGGGGAGCTGTTTTTT. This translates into CASTQRGNTGELFF.

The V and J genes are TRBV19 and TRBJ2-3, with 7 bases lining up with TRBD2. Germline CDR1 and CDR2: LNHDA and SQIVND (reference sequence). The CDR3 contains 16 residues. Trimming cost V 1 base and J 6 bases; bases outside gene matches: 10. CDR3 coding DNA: TGTGCCAGTAGTATAGCCGGGAGGCTCCGGGCCGATACGCAGTATTTT. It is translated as CASSIAGRLRADTQYF.

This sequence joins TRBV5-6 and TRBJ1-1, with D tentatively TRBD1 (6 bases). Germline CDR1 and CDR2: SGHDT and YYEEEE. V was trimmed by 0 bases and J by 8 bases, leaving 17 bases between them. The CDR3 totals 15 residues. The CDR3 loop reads CASSLGLSRGTEAFF. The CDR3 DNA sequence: TGTGCCAGCAGCTTGGGATTAAGCAGGGGAACCGAAGCTTTCTTT.

The CDR3 DNA reads as TGTGCCAGCAGCCTTCGCCATCTTGTTAATGAGCAGTTCTTC. Protein product: CASSLRHLVNEQFF. The genes are TRBV5-6 and TRBJ2-1; D is undetermined. V lost 4 bases and J lost 7, with 15 bases in between. Per the germline V gene, CDR1 is SGHDT and CDR2 is YYEEEE. This CDR3 has 14 amino acids. Supplemented by reference TRBV5-6 and TRBJ2-1, the full variable domain reads DAGVTQSPTHLIKTRGQQVTLRCSPKSGHDTVSWYQQALGQGPQFIFQYYEEEERQRGNFPDRFSGHQFPNYSSELNVNALLLGDSALYLCASSLRHLVNEQFFGPGTRLTVL.

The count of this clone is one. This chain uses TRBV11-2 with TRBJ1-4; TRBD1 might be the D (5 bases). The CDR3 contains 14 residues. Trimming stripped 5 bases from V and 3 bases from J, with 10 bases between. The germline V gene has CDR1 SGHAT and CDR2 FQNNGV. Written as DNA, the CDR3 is TGTGCCAGCAGCCAAGCAGGGCCTAATGAAAAACTGTTTTTT. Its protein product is CASSQAGPNEKLFF. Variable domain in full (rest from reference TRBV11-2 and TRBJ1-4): EAGVAQSPRYKIIEKRQSVAFWCNPISGHATLYWYQQILGQGPKLLIQFQNNGVVDDSQLPKDRFSAERLKGVDSTLKIQPAKLEDSAVYLCASSQAGPNEKLFFGSGTQLSVL.

CDR3 sequence: CASSSTTGNSGNTIYF. DNA of the CDR3: TGTGCCAGCAGTTCCACCACCGGGAACTCTGGAAACACCATATATTTT. This chain joins TRBV7-6 and TRBJ1-3, with D unresolved. V was pared by 6 bases and J by 0 bases, with 15 bases between. Germline V gene data show CDR1 as SGHVS and CDR2 as FNYEAQ. The CDR3 is made up of 16 amino acids.

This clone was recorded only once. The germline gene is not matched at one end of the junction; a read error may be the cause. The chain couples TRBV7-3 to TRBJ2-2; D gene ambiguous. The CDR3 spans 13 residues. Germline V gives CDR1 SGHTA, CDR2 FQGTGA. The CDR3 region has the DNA TGTGCCAGCAGCTTGGGGAACTCCGGGGAGCTGTTTTTT. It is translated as CASSLGNSGELFF.

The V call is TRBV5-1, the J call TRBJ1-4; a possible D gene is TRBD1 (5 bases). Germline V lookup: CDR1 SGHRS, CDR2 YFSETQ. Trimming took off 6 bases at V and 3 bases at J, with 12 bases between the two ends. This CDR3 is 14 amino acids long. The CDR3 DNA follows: TGCGCCAGCACCCCAACAGGCCCTAATGAAAAACTGTTTTTT. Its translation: CASTPTGPNEKLFF.

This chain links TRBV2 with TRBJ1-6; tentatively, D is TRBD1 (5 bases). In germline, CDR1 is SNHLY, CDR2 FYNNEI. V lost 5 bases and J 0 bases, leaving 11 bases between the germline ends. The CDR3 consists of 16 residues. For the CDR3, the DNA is TGTGCCAGCAGTCCCAGACAGAGCTCCTATAATTCACCCCTCCACTTT. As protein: CASSPRQSSYNSPLHF.

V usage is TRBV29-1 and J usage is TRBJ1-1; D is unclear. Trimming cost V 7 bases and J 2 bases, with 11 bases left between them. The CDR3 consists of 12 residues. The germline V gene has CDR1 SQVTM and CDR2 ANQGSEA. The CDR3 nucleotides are TGCAGCGATAGACATTTTAACACTGAAGCTTTCTTT. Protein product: CSDRHFNTEAFF.

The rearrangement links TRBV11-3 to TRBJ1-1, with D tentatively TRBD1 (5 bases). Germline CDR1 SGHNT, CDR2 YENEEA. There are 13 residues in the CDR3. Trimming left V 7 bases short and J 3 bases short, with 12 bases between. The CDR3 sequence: CASTHTRDTEAFF. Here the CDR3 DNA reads TGTGCCAGCACCCATACCAGGGACACTGAAGCTTTCTTT.

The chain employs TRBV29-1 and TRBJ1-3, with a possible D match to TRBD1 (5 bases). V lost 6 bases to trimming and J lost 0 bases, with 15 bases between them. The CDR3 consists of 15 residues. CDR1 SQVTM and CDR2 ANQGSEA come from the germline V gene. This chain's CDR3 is CSVGQGDNSGNTIYF. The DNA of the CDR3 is TGCAGCGTCGGGCAGGGTGACAACTCTGGAAACACCATATATTTT.

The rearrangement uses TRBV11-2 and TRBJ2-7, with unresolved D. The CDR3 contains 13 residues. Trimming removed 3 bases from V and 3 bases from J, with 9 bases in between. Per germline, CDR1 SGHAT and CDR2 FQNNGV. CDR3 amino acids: CASSLGNNYEQYV. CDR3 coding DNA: TGTGCCAGCAGCTTGGGGAATAACTACGAGCAGTACGTC.

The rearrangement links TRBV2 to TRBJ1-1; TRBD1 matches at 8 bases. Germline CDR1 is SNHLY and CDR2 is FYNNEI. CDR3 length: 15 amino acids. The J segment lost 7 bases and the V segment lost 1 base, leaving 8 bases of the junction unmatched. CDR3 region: CASSEDGQGQVEAFF. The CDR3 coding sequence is TGTGCCAGCAGTGAAGATGGGCAGGGACAGGTTGAAGCTTTCTTT.

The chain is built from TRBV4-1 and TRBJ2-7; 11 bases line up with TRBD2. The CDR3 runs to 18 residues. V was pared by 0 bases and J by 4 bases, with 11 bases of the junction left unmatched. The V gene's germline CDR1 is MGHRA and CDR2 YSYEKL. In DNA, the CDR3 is TGCGCCAGCAGCCAAGATCTGGGGCGACTAGCGGGGTCATACGAGCAGTACTTC. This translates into CASSQDLGRLAGSYEQYF.